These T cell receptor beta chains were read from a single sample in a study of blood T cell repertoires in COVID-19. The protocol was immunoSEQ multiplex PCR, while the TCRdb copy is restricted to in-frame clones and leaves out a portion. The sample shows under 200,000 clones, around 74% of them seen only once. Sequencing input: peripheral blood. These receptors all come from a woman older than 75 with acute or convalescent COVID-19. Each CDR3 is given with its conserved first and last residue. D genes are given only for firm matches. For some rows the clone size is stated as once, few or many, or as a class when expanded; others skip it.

CASSLEFGTSGFNEQFF,TGTGCCAGCTCCCTAGAGTTTGGGACTAGCGGGTTCAATGAGCAGTTCTTC,TRBJ2-1,-,TRBD2,TRBV18
CASSYLVAGDKYF,TGTGCCAGCAGTTACCTCGTAGCGGGCGACAAGTACTTC,TRBJ2-7,few,TRBD2,TRBV6-2/TRBV6-3
CASSLHRANTGELFF,TGTGCCAGCAGCTTGCACAGGGCGAACACCGGGGAGCTGTTTTTT,TRBJ2-2,-,-,TRBV5-6
CASSVAVWDYGYTF,TGTGCCAGCAGTGTAGCTGTTTGGGACTATGGCTACACCTTC,TRBJ1-2,-,-,TRBV6-4
CASSNEQGSGTGELFF,TGTGCCAGCAGTAACGAACAGGGTTCTGGGACCGGGGAGCTGTTTTTT,TRBJ2-2,few,-,TRBV6-4
CASSPRGNWGNQPQHF,TGTGCCAGCTCACCACGCGGAAATTGGGGCAATCAGCCCCAGCATTTT,TRBJ1-5,-,-,TRBV18
CASSITGGHFGYTF,TGTGCCAGTAGTATCACCGGGGGGCACTTTGGCTACACCTTC,TRBJ1-2,-,-,TRBV19
CASSSNTNTGELFF,TGTGCCAGTAGTAGCAACACGAACACCGGGGAGCTGTTTTTT,TRBJ2-2,-,-,TRBV19
CASSVSGTSGSNEQFF,TGTGCCAGCAGCGTGTCCGGGACTAGCGGGAGCAATGAGCAGTTCTTC,TRBJ2-1,-,TRBD2,TRBV7-2
CASSLEGRATGELFF,TGTGCCAGCAGCTTAGAAGGCAGGGCCACCGGGGAGCTGTTTTTT,TRBJ2-2,-,-,TRBV7-2
CATNRGNYGYTF,TGTGCCACAAACAGGGGGAACTATGGCTACACCTTC,TRBJ1-2,few,TRBD1,TRBV6-5
CASSQGLGYTF,TGTGCCAGCAGCCAAGGGCTTGGCTACACCTTC,TRBJ1-2,many,-,TRBV3-1/TRBV3-2
CASSFPEETQYF,TGTGCCAGCAGTTTTCCCGAAGAGACCCAGTACTTC,TRBJ2-5,-,-,TRBV12-3/TRBV12-4
CASSLGTGGNQPQHF,TGTGCCAGCAGCTTAGGGACAGGGGGAAATCAGCCCCAGCATTTT,TRBJ1-5,-,TRBD1,TRBV7-6
CASSYSGVGSYNEQFF,TGTGCCAGCAGTTACTCAGGGGTTGGCTCCTACAATGAGCAGTTCTTC,TRBJ2-1,-,-,TRBV6-5
CASSQGQSGYETEAFF,TGTGCCAGCAGCCAAGGGCAGTCAGGGTACGAGACTGAAGCTTTCTTT,TRBJ1-1,once,-,TRBV4-2
CASSPATSGGADEQFF,TGTGCCAGCTCACCAGCCACTAGCGGGGGGGCCGATGAGCAGTTCTTC,TRBJ2-1,-,TRBD2,TRBV18
CASGSGTGSTGELFF,TGCGCCAGCGGATCCGGGACAGGGTCCACCGGGGAGCTGTTTTTT,TRBJ2-2,-,TRBD1,TRBV10-1
CASSLSVASGSFETQYF,TGTGCCAGCAGCTTAAGTGTGGCTAGCGGGAGTTTTGAGACCCAGTACTTC,TRBJ2-5,-,TRBD2,TRBV7-6
CASSLKAGSKAFF,TGTGCCAGCAGCTTAAAAGCGGGGAGTAAAGCTTTCTTT,TRBJ1-1,-,-,TRBV7-9
CASSIRDWMEPQHF,TGTGCCAGTAGTATACGGGACTGGATGGAGCCCCAGCATTTT,TRBJ1-5,-,-,TRBV19
CASSLSTGRINQPQHF,TGTGCCAGCAGCCTATCGACGGGTCGAATCAATCAGCCCCAGCATTTT,TRBJ1-5,-,-,TRBV3-1/TRBV3-2
CASSPGLAGPQETQYF,TGTGCCAGCAGCCCGGGACTAGCGGGCCCCCAAGAGACCCAGTACTTC,TRBJ2-5,-,TRBD2,TRBV3-1/TRBV3-2
CASSTGQGLHQPQHF,TGTGCCAGCAGTACGGGACAGGGTCTGCATCAGCCCCAGCATTTT,TRBJ1-5,once,TRBD1,TRBV6-5
CASSRLVGSYEQYF,TGTGCCAGCAGTCGACTAGTCGGATCCTACGAGCAGTACTTC,TRBJ2-7,few,-,TRBV6-5
CASSATENTGELFF,TGTGCCAGCAGTGCCACTGAGAACACCGGGGAGCTGTTTTTT,TRBJ2-2,-,-,TRBV2
CSVGTGGSDRSTDTQYF,TGCAGCGTTGGGACAGGGGGCTCTGATAGGAGCACAGATACGCAGTATTTT,TRBJ2-3,-,TRBD1,TRBV29-1
CASSSGQEGVTEAFF,TGTGCCAGCAGCTCAGGACAGGAGGGGGTCACTGAAGCTTTCTTT,TRBJ1-1,-,TRBD1,TRBV7-8
CASSSTGTQETQYF,TGTGCCAGCAGCTCGACAGGGACCCAAGAGACCCAGTACTTC,TRBJ2-5,-,TRBD1,TRBV7-3
CASSEGGSETQYF,TGTGCCAGCAGTGAAGGAGGGTCGGAGACCCAGTACTTC,TRBJ2-5,-,-,TRBV6-1
CASSPGQGAGGYTF,TGCGCCAGCAGCCCGGGACAGGGTGCTGGCGGCTACACCTTC,TRBJ1-2,-,TRBD1,TRBV5-1
CASRGTGIYEQYF,TGTGCCAGTAGGGGGACAGGGATCTACGAGCAGTACTTC,TRBJ2-7,-,TRBD1,TRBV19
CASSNGRVGGYTF,TGTGCCAGCAGCAATGGTCGGGTTGGAGGCTACACCTTC,TRBJ1-2,-,-,TRBV7-9
CASSRAGHEQYF,TGTGCCAGCAGCCGAGCGGGCCACGAGCAGTACTTC,TRBJ2-7,-,-,TRBV6-6
CASSGRDSDTGELFF,TGTGCCAGCAGCGGCCGGGACTCAGACACCGGGGAGCTGTTTTTT,TRBJ2-2,-,-,TRBV7-3
CASRNTGGGWQPQHF,TGTGCCAGCAGAAACACAGGGGGCGGATGGCAGCCCCAGCATTTT,TRBJ1-5,-,TRBD1,TRBV6-1